These T cell receptor beta chains were read from a single sample in a study of blood T cell repertoires in COVID-19. Some clones are missing from TCRdb's copy, which holds only in-frame ones; the method was immunoSEQ multiplex PCR. The repertoire has about 300,000 clones, about 87% of them found once; the top ten carry approximately 7%. The sample was peripheral blood. These receptors all come from a woman aged 25-40 years who had recovered from COVID-19. CDR3s leave out the opening cysteine and the closing phenylalanine or tryptophan.

j_call: TRBJ2-2; v_call: TRBV28; cdr3_aa: ASSLFTPVLYGTGELF
j_call: TRBJ1-2; v_call: TRBV30; cdr3_aa: ARKTGAMYGYT
j_call: TRBJ2-5; v_call: TRBV25-1; cdr3_aa: ASTRDSLGTQY
j_call: TRBJ2-1; v_call: TRBV15; cdr3_aa: ATSRDGGGVNEQF
j_call: TRBJ2-3; v_call: TRBV11-2; cdr3_aa: ASRGLAGVGDTQY
j_call: TRBJ2-6; v_call: TRBV2; cdr3_aa: ASSRGQSSGANVLT
j_call: TRBJ2-1; v_call: TRBV7-8; cdr3_aa: ASSLGITRGGLSNEQF
j_call: TRBJ1-2; v_call: TRBV11-2; cdr3_aa: ASSLGQGFYYGYT
j_call: TRBJ1-2; v_call: TRBV9; cdr3_aa: ASSTRDRTVSRYGYT
j_call: TRBJ1-1; v_call: TRBV18; cdr3_aa: ASSPPKGGRGNTEAF
j_call: TRBJ2-7; v_call: TRBV10-1; cdr3_aa: ASSESQNSYEQY
j_call: TRBJ1-2; v_call: TRBV5-1; cdr3_aa: ASSLERVENGYT
j_call: TRBJ1-6; v_call: TRBV10-3; cdr3_aa: AVRDRADSPLH
j_call: TRBJ2-3; v_call: TRBV5-1; cdr3_aa: ASSFSGAHTDTQY
j_call: TRBJ2-1; v_call: TRBV9; cdr3_aa: ASTLGASSYNEQF
j_call: TRBJ2-3; v_call: TRBV15; cdr3_aa: ATSREISGGPSTDTQY
j_call: TRBJ2-7; v_call: TRBV5-1; cdr3_aa: ASSLGTEEQY
j_call: TRBJ1-2; v_call: TRBV4-1; cdr3_aa: ASSQPSSGQGYGYT
j_call: TRBJ2-7; v_call: TRBV29-1; cdr3_aa: SVGAGDSYEQY
j_call: TRBJ2-4; v_call: TRBV19; cdr3_aa: ASKAIDAGIKNIQY
j_call: TRBJ2-3; v_call: TRBV9; cdr3_aa: ASSVARGTDTQY
j_call: TRBJ2-1; v_call: TRBV15; cdr3_aa: ATSRVGSGGYNEQF
j_call: TRBJ1-6; v_call: TRBV6-5; cdr3_aa: ASSSRDSNSPLH
j_call: TRBJ2-5; v_call: TRBV30; cdr3_aa: AWRRDRQETQY
j_call: TRBJ2-2; v_call: TRBV7-2; cdr3_aa: ASSFRTVTGELF
j_call: TRBJ1-2; v_call: TRBV4-1; cdr3_aa: ASSQGFARDGYT
j_call: TRBJ1-2; v_call: TRBV7-8; cdr3_aa: ASTPTEQLIGYT
j_call: TRBJ1-1; v_call: TRBV19; cdr3_aa: ASSINEMTEAF
j_call: TRBJ1-2; v_call: TRBV29-1; cdr3_aa: SVEQGVLSPNGYT
j_call: TRBJ1-1; v_call: TRBV29-1; cdr3_aa: SGTVLNTEAF
j_call: TRBJ1-1; v_call: TRBV18; cdr3_aa: ASSPRGDWNTEAF
j_call: TRBJ2-1; v_call: TRBV11-2; cdr3_aa: ASSLAPRSGVEYNEQF
j_call: TRBJ1-2; v_call: TRBV5-8; cdr3_aa: ASSGKEYGYT
j_call: TRBJ1-6; v_call: TRBV2; cdr3_aa: ASRKGNREGYDSPLH
j_call: TRBJ1-2; v_call: TRBV2; cdr3_aa: ASSEAGRGGYT
j_call: TRBJ1-4; v_call: TRBV7-9; cdr3_aa: ASSLDRGTNEKLF
j_call: TRBJ2-1; v_call: TRBV28; cdr3_aa: ASSFRQGSIYNEQF
j_call: TRBJ2-5; v_call: TRBV5-1; cdr3_aa: ASTQLPAKETQY
j_call: TRBJ2-2; v_call: TRBV7-2; cdr3_aa: ASSLVRGGELF
j_call: TRBJ1-2; v_call: TRBV5-1; cdr3_aa: ASSLGQGPFGGYT
j_call: TRBJ2-7; v_call: TRBV7-3; cdr3_aa: ASSARQGSYEQY
j_call: TRBJ2-1; v_call: TRBV6-2/TRBV6-3; cdr3_aa: ASSYGRGPYNEQF
j_call: TRBJ1-3; v_call: TRBV19; cdr3_aa: ASSIQASRGNTIY
j_call: TRBJ1-5; v_call: TRBV5-8; cdr3_aa: ASSTGTVINQPQH
j_call: TRBJ2-7; v_call: TRBV5-1; cdr3_aa: ASSRDRGHEQY
j_call: TRBJ2-2; v_call: TRBV10-3; cdr3_aa: AISGQGGLTGELF
j_call: TRBJ2-7; v_call: TRBV7-2; cdr3_aa: ASSPGIYEQY
j_call: TRBJ2-7; v_call: TRBV19; cdr3_aa: ASSMDRGFYEQY
j_call: TRBJ1-2; v_call: TRBV9; cdr3_aa: ASSFRQDGNYGYT
j_call: TRBJ2-5; v_call: TRBV2; cdr3_aa: ASKGQYQETQY
j_call: TRBJ2-1; v_call: TRBV6-1; cdr3_aa: ASSASRAGGQNEQF
j_call: TRBJ1-2; v_call: TRBV6-5; cdr3_aa: ASRGTGTNYGYT
j_call: TRBJ1-2; v_call: TRBV29-1; cdr3_aa: SVGTLEVDSRYGYT
j_call: TRBJ2-1; v_call: TRBV7-2; cdr3_aa: ASSAGTSFTDEQF
j_call: TRBJ2-3; v_call: TRBV5-1; cdr3_aa: ASSPGLPGLANDTQY